The clone carrying this TCR beta chain was counted at least ten times. The antigen remains unidentified. The CDR3 totals 13 residues. Germline CDR1 SGHDT, CDR2 YYEEEE. Trimming left V 0 bases short and J 8 bases short, with 8 bases between. This record belongs to a study of T cells in Graves' hyperthyroidism and ophthalmopathy. Study-wide results and limits: Progression to ophthalmopathy was predicted a median of roughly 6.6 months early.

The CDR3 regions of TCR beta were amplified from RNA transcripts. The primer set for the first-round RT-PCR of the TCR CDR3 was HTBI. In TCRdb, the multiplex PCR reads were re-called with MiXCR into one record per CDR3 protein. The sample yields about 400,000 distinct CDR3 sequences, 14% to 15% seen once. This TCR was recovered from a woman aged 25 to 39 with Graves' hyperthyroidism. Sequencing was carried out using blood. The chain combines TRBV5-6 with TRBJ1-4; D is uncertain. CDR3 DNA: TGTGCCAGCAGCTTGGTGGAAGGGGAAAAACTGTTTTTT. Amino acid sequence: CASSLVEGEKLFF.